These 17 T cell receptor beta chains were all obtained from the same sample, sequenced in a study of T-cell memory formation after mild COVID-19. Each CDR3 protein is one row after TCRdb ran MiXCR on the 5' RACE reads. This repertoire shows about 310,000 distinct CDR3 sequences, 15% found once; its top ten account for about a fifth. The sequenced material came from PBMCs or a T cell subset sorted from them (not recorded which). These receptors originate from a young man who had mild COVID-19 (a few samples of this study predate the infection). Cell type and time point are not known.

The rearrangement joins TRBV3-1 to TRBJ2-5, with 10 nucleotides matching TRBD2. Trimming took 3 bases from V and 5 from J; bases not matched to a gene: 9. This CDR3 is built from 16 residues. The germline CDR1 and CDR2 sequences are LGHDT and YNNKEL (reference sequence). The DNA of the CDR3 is TGTGCCAGCAGCCATAAACTAGCGGGGAGTGTGGAGACCCAGTACTTC. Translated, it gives CASSHKLAGSVETQYF.

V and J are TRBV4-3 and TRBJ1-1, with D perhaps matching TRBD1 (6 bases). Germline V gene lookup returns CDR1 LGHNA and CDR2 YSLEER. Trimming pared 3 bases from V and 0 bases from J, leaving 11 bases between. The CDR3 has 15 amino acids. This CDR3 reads CASSHRQGMNTEAFF. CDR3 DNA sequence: TGCGCCAGCAGCCACCGTCAGGGGATGAACACTGAAGCTTTCTTT.

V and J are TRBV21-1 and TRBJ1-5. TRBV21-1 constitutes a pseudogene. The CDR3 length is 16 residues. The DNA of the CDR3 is TGTGCCAGCAGCAAATTTGCAGGACTGAGCAATCAGCCCCAGCATTTT. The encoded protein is CASSKFAGLSNQPQHF.

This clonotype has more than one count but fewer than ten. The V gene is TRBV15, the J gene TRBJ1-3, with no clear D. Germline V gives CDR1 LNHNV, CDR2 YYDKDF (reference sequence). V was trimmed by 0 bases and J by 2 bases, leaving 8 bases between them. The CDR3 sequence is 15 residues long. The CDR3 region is CATSRDFGAGNTIYF. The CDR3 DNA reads TGTGCCACCAGCAGAGATTTCGGGGCTGGAAACACCATATATTTT. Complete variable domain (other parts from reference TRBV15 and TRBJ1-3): DAMVIQNPRYQVTQFGKPVTLSCSQTLNHNVMYWYQQKSSQAPKLLFHYYDKDFNNEADTPDNFQSRRPNTSFCFLDIRSPGLGDTAMYLCATSRDFGAGNTIYFGEGSWLTVV.

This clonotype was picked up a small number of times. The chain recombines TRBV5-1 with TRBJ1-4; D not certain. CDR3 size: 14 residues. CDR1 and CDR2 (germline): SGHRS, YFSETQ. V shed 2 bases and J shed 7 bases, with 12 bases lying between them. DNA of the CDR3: TGCGCCAGCAGCTTTAAGGCGGTGGGTGAAAAACTGTTTTTT. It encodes CASSFKAVGEKLFF.

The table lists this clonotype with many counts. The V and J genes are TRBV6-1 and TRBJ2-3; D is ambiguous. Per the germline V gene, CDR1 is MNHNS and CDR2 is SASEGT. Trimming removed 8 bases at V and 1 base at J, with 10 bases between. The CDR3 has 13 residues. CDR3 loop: CASGALRTDTQYF. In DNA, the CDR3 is TGTGCCAGCGGTGCTCTCCGCACAGATACGCAGTATTTT.

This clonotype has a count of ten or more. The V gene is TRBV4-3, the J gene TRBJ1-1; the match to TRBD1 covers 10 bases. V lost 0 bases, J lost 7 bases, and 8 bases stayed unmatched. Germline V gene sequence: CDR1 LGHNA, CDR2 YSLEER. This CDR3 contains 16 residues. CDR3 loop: CASSQEGQGFRGEAFF. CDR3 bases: TGCGCCAGCAGCCAAGAGGGACAGGGGTTTAGGGGTGAAGCTTTCTTT.

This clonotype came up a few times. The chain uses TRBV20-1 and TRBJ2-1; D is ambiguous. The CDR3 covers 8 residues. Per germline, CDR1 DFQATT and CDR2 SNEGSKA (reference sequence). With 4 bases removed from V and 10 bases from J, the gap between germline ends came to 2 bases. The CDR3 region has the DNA TGCAGTGCTAAAGAGCAGTTCTTC. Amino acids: CSAKEQFF.

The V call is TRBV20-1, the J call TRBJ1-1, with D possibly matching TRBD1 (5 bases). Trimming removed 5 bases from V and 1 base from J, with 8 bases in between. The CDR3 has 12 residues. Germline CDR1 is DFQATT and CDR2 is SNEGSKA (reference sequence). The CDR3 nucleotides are TGCAGTGCTTGGGGGGGGAACACTGAAGCTTTCTTT. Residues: CSAWGGNTEAFF.

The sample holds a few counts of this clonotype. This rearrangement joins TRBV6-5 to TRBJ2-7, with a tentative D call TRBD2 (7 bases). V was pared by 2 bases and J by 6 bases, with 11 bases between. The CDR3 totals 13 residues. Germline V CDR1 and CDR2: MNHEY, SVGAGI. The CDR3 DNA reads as TGTGCCAGCAGTTACAGGGGGGGGTTCGAGCAGTACTTC. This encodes CASSYRGGFEQYF.

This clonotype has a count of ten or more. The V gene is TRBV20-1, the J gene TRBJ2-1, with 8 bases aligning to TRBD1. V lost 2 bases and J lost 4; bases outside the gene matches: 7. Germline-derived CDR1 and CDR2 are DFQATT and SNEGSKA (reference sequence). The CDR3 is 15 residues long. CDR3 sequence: CSARSPGQAYNEQFF. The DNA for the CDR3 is TGCAGTGCTAGATCACCGGGACAGGCATACAATGAGCAGTTCTTC.

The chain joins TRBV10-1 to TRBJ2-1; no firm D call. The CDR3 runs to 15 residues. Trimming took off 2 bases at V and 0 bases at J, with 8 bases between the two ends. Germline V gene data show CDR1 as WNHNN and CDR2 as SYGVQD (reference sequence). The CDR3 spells CASSEVLSSYNEQFF. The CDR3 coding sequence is TGCGCCAGCAGTGAGGTTTTAAGCTCCTACAATGAGCAGTTCTTC.

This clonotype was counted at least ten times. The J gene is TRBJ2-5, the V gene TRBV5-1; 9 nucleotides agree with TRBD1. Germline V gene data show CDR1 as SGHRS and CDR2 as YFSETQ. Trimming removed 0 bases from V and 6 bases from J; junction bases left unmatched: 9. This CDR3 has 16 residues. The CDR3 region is CASSLEGTGFHKTQYF. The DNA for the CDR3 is TGCGCCAGCAGCTTGGAGGGGACAGGGTTTCATAAGACCCAGTACTTC. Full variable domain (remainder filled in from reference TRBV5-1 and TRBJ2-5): KAGVTQTPRYLIKTRGQQVTLSCSPISGHRSVSWYQQTPGQGLQFLFEYFSETQRNKGNFPGRFSGRQFSNSRSEMNVSTLELGDSALYLCASSLEGTGFHKTQYFGPGTRLLVL.

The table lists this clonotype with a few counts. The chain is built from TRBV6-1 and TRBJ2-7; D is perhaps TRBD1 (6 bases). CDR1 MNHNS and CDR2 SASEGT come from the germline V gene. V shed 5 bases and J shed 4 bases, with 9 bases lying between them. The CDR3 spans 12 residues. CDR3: CASSTGIYEQYV. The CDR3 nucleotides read TGTGCCAGCAGTACAGGGATATACGAGCAGTACGTC.

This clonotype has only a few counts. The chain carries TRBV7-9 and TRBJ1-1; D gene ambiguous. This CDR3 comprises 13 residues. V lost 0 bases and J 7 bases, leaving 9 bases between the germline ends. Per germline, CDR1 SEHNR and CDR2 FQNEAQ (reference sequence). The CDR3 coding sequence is TGTGCCAGCAGCTTAGCGGCAGACCTTGAAGCTTTCTTT. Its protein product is CASSLAADLEAFF.

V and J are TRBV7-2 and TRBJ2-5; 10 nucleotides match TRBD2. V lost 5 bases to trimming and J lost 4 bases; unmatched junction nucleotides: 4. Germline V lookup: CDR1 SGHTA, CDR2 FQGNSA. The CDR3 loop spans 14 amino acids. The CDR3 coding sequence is TGTGCCAGCAGCCGACAGCGGGGGGGAGAGACCCAGTACTTC. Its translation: CASSRQRGGETQYF.

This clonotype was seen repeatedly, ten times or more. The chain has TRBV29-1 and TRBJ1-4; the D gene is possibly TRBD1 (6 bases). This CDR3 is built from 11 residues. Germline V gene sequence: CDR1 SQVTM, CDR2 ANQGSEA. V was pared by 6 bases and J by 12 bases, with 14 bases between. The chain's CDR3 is CSVVQGLELFF. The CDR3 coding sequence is TGCAGCGTAGTACAGGGCCTCGAACTGTTTTTT.